A selection of T cell receptor beta chains follows, all from one sample in a study of naive and memory T cell subsets. MiXCR, run by TCRdb on the UMI-ligation and nested PCR reads, gives a single entry per CDR3 protein. The profile covers around 130,000 distinct CDR3 sequences, with 35% to 40% appearing a single time and approximately 0.9% taken by the ten largest. The sequenced sample consisted of central memory CD4+ T cells from blood. Receptors were obtained from a human donor in good health. Each CDR3 is given without its conserved first and last residue.

V	CDR3
TRBV19	ASSIARGRVEQF
TRBV28	ASSRTSGMTYEQY
TRBV7-2	ASSIPRGLAGTQY
TRBV6-1	ASSEVGGSNQPQH
TRBV29-1	SAITPVAEAF
TRBV30	AWSPDRGYEQY
TRBV20-1	SARGLLNTGELF
TRBV19	ASRLAGGVYNEQF
TRBV6-1	ASSGVSGAEQY
TRBV27	ASSPTRGTYNEQF
TRBV24-1	ATSVTTGAEQY
TRBV11-1	ASSLKSETQY
TRBV23-1	ASSQSAGLVLYEQY
TRBV28	ASSLIRYQPQH
TRBV12-3/TRBV12-4	ASTGDNQPQH
TRBV29-1	SVTIWAGNEQF
TRBV29-1	SVAPDRRGEQY
TRBV12-3/TRBV12-4	ASSGVGAGELF
TRBV5-1	ASSREGATYEQY
TRBV18	ASSPRRTGGNEQF
TRBV18	ASSPLAGVDREQF
TRBV7-2	ASSYRMGGNTEAF
TRBV12-3/TRBV12-4	ARSSGRRRTLEAPYNEQF
TRBV6-2/TRBV6-3	ASSSTFGTSGNSYNEQF
TRBV7-8	ASSPATSLNSQETQY
TRBV6-6	ASSYPRTSGRNNEQF
TRBV27	ASSFRGETQY
TRBV7-9	ASSYLQGAGETQY
TRBV28	ASSLLRGSGNQPQH
TRBV6-5	ASSYSAVGRSYEQY
TRBV7-2	ASSEGQGPYEQY
TRBV2	ASSERTSSYNSPLH
TRBV25-1	ASSERAQGATNTEAF
TRBV10-3	ATGRGNNYEQY
TRBV2	ASSAWYEQY
TRBV28	ASSPLFGGTDTQY
TRBV6-1	ASSREGAGGPSRVDTQY
TRBV20-1	SAKGTLYEQY
TRBV20-1	SASGLAELSTDTQY
TRBV10-2	ASSVVRGGDEQF
TRBV28	ASRTSGIETQY
TRBV5-6	ASSLSGRTYEQY
TRBV18	ASSPRRGGGISYNEQF
TRBV5-5	ASSRKPTGEWHEQY
TRBV20-1	SAGHEQY
TRBV11-1	ASSLERGSGSEF
TRBV5-1	ASSLDQMASTDTQY
TRBV28	ASSLTGGSREQY
TRBV2	ASSENLYNEQF
TRBV20-1	SARRPSSYEQY
TRBV12-5	ASGGFWGEQY
TRBV7-9	ASSGPQLYHGYT